This T cell receptor beta chain was documented in a study of T cell responses to AZD1222 COVID-19 vaccine. This clone appeared once. Its antigen is undetermined. Overall study results and limits: Two doses of AZD1222 preceded a rise in Spike-specific TCR breadth and depth. With dominance at 160-218 and 743-854, vaccine-associated CD4 TCRs spanned spike. The sample set comprised mostly white British donors with more females, and clonal diversity was possibly underestimated.

The assay was immunoSEQ multiplex PCR, and TCRdb's table has in-frame clones only and misses some. Among about 150,000 clones, about nine tenths were seen once, and the ten largest hold roughly 7%. Germline-derived CDR1 and CDR2 are SGHDT and YYEEEE. The V gene lost 0 bases and the J gene lost 2 bases, with 0 bases spanning the gap. The CDR3 length is 11 residues. The chain links TRBV5-6 to TRBJ2-7; no reliable D call. The source is an adult who had recovered from COVID-19. Sequencing was performed on peripheral blood, taken after recovery from COVID-19. The DNA for the CDR3 is TGTGCCAGCAGCTTGGCCTACGAGCAGTACTTC. Translated: CASSLAYEQYF.